This is a list of T cell receptor beta chains from one sample in a study of shared T cell receptors in the human thymus. Repertoires were generated with immunoSEQ multiplex PCR, while TCRdb's copy carries only in-frame clones and drops some. The data contain under 850,000 clones, more than 75% of them singletons. The same sample was also used in a study of human thymus T cells.

The sample comprised thymocytes. The receptors here all came from a boy younger than two with a congenital heart defect. Each CDR3 is given with its conserved first and last residue. Each record gives: J gene, D gene, clone size, V gene, CDR3 DNA, CDR3 protein. The D gene is left open where the match is weak. Size is omitted from some rows. Given values are once, few, many or a class for expanded clones.

TRBJ1-1,-,-,TRBV14,TGTGCCAGCAGCCAAGATAAAAAAGAAGGGACGGGGGACACTGAAGCTTTCTTT,CASSQDKKEGTGDTEAFF
TRBJ2-7,TRBD1,-,TRBV10-3,TGTGCCATCAGTGAGTGGGACAGGGTGGTGGACGAGCAGTACTTC,CAISEWDRVVDEQYF
TRBJ2-1,TRBD1,-,TRBV11-3,TGTGCCAGCAGCACTCGGGACAGGGCCCCCGATGAGCAGTTCTTC,CASSTRDRAPDEQFF
TRBJ1-4,-,-,TRBV27,TGTGCCAGCAGTCCGGGAGGGGGTCCTAATGAAAAACTGTTTTTT,CASSPGGGPNEKLFF
TRBJ2-3,-,-,TRBV29-1,TGCAGCGTTGAAGATCCCACGGCAGGGGAAGAAAACACAGATACGCAGTATTTT,CSVEDPTAGEENTDTQYF
TRBJ2-7,-,-,TRBV5-1,TGCGCCAGCAGTCCTCCGACTAGTTCCTACGAGCAGTACTTC,CASSPPTSSYEQYF
TRBJ1-6,TRBD1,-,TRBV12-5,TGTGCTAGTGGTCCGGACAGGGGTAGAAGGGGCTCCTATAATTCACCCCTCCACTTT,CASGPDRGRRGSYNSPLHF
TRBJ1-2,TRBD1,-,TRBV6-1,TGTGCCAGCAGTCACAGGGGACAGAGGGGCTACACCTTC,CASSHRGQRGYTF
TRBJ1-5,TRBD1,-,TRBV2,TGTGCCAGCTCCGAGGGGGGGCAGGGGGCTTGTAGCAATCAGCCCCAGCATTTT,CASSEGGQGACSNQPQHF
TRBJ2-7,-,-,TRBV19,TGTGCCAGTATTGGCGGAAACTACGAGCAGTACTTC,CASIGGNYEQYF
TRBJ1-1,TRBD1,-,TRBV6-1,TGTGCCAGCAGGGCTCGACAGGGTGGAGACACTGAAGCTTTCTTT,CASRARQGGDTEAFF
TRBJ2-7,TRBD1,-,TRBV14,TGTGCCAGCAGCCACCGACGGGACAGACCTACCTACGAGCAGTACTTC,CASSHRRDRPTYEQYF
TRBJ2-3,TRBD2,once,TRBV5-1,TGCGCCAGCAGCTTGTTTAGCGGGGGTGGTAGGGATACGCAGTATTTT,CASSLFSGGGRDTQYF
TRBJ2-7,-,-,TRBV27,TGTGCCAGCAGTTTAGGTCTAGCGCCCACCTACGAGCAGTACTTC,CASSLGLAPTYEQYF
TRBJ2-7,TRBD1,few,TRBV25-1,TGTGCCAGCAGTGACCCGGGACAGGAGGGCTACGAGCAGTACTTC,CASSDPGQEGYEQYF
TRBJ2-3,TRBD2,-,TRBV27,TGTGCCAGCAGTTCTAGCGGGAAGGTGACAGATACGCAGTATTTT,CASSSSGKVTDTQYF
TRBJ2-7,TRBD2,once,TRBV29-1,TGCAGCGTTGAAGACCAGGAACGTAGCGGGAAGAAGCACGAGCAGTACTTC,CSVEDQERSGKKHEQYF
TRBJ2-3,TRBD2,-,TRBV5-4,TGTGCCAGCAGGTCACAGACTAGCGCAACTAGCACAGATACGCAGTATTTT,CASRSQTSATSTDTQYF
TRBJ2-1,TRBD2,-,TRBV4-1,TGCGCCAGCAGCCAAGACGGGGGGACTAGACTTTTCGATGAGCAGTTCTTC,CASSQDGGTRLFDEQFF
TRBJ1-5,-,-,TRBV19,TGTGCCAGTAGTATAGATCACGGGGAGCTAAATCAGCCCCAGCATTTT,CASSIDHGELNQPQHF
TRBJ2-5,TRBD2,once,TRBV9,TGTGCCAGCAGCGTGCGACTAGCGGACCAAGAGACCCAGTACTTC,CASSVRLADQETQYF
TRBJ1-2,TRBD1,-,TRBV27,TGTGCCAGCAGCTGGACAGGGAAGGACTATGGCTACACCTTC,CASSWTGKDYGYTF
TRBJ2-5,TRBD2,-,TRBV30,TGTGCCTGGAGTGGTCTTCGGACTAGCGGGAGGGCGGAGGAGACCCAGTACTTC,CAWSGLRTSGRAEETQYF
TRBJ2-1,-,-,TRBV14,TGTGCCAGCAGCCAAGATGAGGTTTCGAACAATGAGCAGTTCTTC,CASSQDEVSNNEQFF
TRBJ2-3,-,-,TRBV4-2,TGTGCCAGCAGTCCAAGGAAGTGGGAGGATACGCAGTATTTT,CASSPRKWEDTQYF
TRBJ2-1,-,-,TRBV30,TGTGCCTGGAGCCCCATAGCGGAGTCCCGCTCCTACAATGAGCAGTTCTTC,CAWSPIAESRSYNEQFF
TRBJ1-5,TRBD1,-,TRBV28,TGTGCCAGCAGTCGCGACAGGGGCGGCAATCAGCCCCAGCATTTT,CASSRDRGGNQPQHF
TRBJ2-7,-,-,TRBV4-3,TGCGCCAGCAGCCTAAACAGGGTAGGGATTTACGAGCAGTACTTC,CASSLNRVGIYEQYF
TRBJ1-3,-,-,TRBV30,TGTGCCTGGTCGGCAGGCTGGAACACCATATATTTT,CAWSAGWNTIYF
TRBJ2-7,-,-,TRBV4-1,TGCGCCAGCAGCCAAGCGGGGACTTCCCCCTCCTACGAGCAGTACTTC,CASSQAGTSPSYEQYF
TRBJ2-2,-,-,TRBV5-1,TGCGCCAGCAGCTTGTCAGAGGCTTACACCGGGGAGCTGTTTTTT,CASSLSEAYTGELFF
TRBJ1-1,-,-,TRBV9,TGTGCCAGCAGCCTCGACTTGAACACTGAAGCTTTCTTT,CASSLDLNTEAFF
TRBJ2-2,TRBD2,-,TRBV7-3,TGTGCCAGCAGCCCCAAGGCCCGACTAGCGGGAGTGAACACCGGGGAGCTGTTTTTT,CASSPKARLAGVNTGELFF
TRBJ2-5,-,-,TRBV7-2,TGTGCCAGCAGCTCTCCCCTAGGTCAGACCCAGTACTTC,CASSSPLGQTQYF
TRBJ2-7,TRBD1,-,TRBV27,TGTGCCAGCAGTAACAGGGGGCCCGTCTACGAGCAGTACTTC,CASSNRGPVYEQYF
TRBJ2-7,TRBD2,-,TRBV30,TGTGCCTGGGCTAGCGGGAGCACTACATACGAGCAGTACTTC,CAWASGSTTYEQYF
TRBJ2-1,-,-,TRBV19,TGTGCCAGTAGTTCTCCGACTAGGGTGGGATCCAATTGGGAGCAGTTCTTC,CASSSPTRVGSNWEQFF
TRBJ2-2,-,-,TRBV4-3,TGCGCCAGCAGCCAAGACAAAGACAGACACACCGGGGAGCTGTTTTTT,CASSQDKDRHTGELFF
TRBJ2-5,TRBD2,-,TRBV6-1,TGTGCCAGCAGTGACCTTGGACTAGCCCAGGAGACCCAGTACTTC,CASSDLGLAQETQYF
TRBJ1-3,-,-,TRBV9,TGTGCCAGCAGCCCGCGGGACGGTCCCCGGGACACCATATATTTT,CASSPRDGPRDTIYF